A single T cell receptor (beta chain) is shown here with its context. Its antigen is unidentified. PRAID combined immunodeficiency and autoinflammation. The record originates from a study of stem cell transplantation in POMP-related autoinflammatory disease. Repertoires were generated with immunoSEQ multiplex PCR, while TCRdb's copy carries only in-frame clones and drops some. The table has tens of thousands of clones, roughly 88% seen once. Broader study findings: Patients with PRAID showed a restricted number of unique TRB V-J gene pairings. PRAID patients trended toward lower TRB diversity and higher clonality in all analyzed T-cell subsets.

Trimming pared 1 base from V and 2 bases from J, leaving 16 bases between. The CDR3 loop spans 17 amino acids. Per germline, CDR1 MDHEN and CDR2 SYDVKM. Material: CD4+ T cells from PBMCs, obtained after stem cell transplantation. This rearrangement joins TRBV28 to TRBJ2-3, with D perhaps TRBD2 (5 bases). The TCR originated in a human patient with POMP-related autoinflammation and immune dysregulation (PRAID). Certain T cells may be donor cells from the graft. Here the CDR3 reads CASSLLGGGYYTDTQYF. DNA for the CDR3: TGTGCCAGCAGTTTATTGGGCGGAGGATACTACACAGATACGCAGTATTTT.